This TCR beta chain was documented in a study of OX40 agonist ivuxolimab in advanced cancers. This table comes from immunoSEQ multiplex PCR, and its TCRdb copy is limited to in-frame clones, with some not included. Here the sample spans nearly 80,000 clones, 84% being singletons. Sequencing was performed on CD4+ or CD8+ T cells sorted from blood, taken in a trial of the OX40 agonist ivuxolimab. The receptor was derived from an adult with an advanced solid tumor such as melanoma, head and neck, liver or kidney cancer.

The CDR3 nucleotides read TGTGCCAGCAGCCCTAAGGGGGACCGCTACACTGAAGCTTTCTTT. It specifies CASSPKGDRYTEAFF. The V gene is TRBV9, the J gene TRBJ1-1, with TRBD1 as a possible D gene (6 bases). Germline CDR1 and CDR2: SGDLS and YYNGEE. The ends were cut back, 4 bases at V and 3 bases at J, with 16 bases in the middle. CDR3 length equals 15 residues. Looking up the rest from reference TRBV9 and TRBJ1-1 gives the full variable domain: DSGVTQTPKHLITATGQRVTLRCSPRSGDLSVYWYQQSLDQGLQFLIQYYNGEERAKGNILERFSAQQFPDLHSELNLSSLELGDSALYFCASSPKGDRYTEAFFGQGTRLTVV.